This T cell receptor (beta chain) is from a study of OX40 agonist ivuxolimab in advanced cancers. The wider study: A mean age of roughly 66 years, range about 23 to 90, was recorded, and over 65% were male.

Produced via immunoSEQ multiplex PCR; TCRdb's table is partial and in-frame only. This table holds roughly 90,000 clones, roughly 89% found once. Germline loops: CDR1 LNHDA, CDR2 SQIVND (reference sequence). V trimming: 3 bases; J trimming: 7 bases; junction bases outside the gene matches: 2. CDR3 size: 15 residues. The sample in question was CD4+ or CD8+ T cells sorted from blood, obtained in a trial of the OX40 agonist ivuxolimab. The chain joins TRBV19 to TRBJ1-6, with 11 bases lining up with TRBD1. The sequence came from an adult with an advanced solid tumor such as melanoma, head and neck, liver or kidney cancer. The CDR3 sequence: CASSMGDRGNSPLHF. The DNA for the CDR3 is TGTGCCAGTAGTATGGGGGACAGGGGGAATTCACCCCTCCACTTT.